This TCR beta chain is from a study of cytomegalovirus exposure and HLA in healthy donors. Study summary: Both the approximately 120 validation repertoires and the 600 to 750 first-cohort repertoires used the same platform, as reported by a later analysis. Overall study results and limits: According to the study, 150 to 200 TCR beta chains were cytomegalovirus-associated. Reportedly, cytomegalovirus status was diagnosed with high sensitivity and specificity.

This table comes from immunoSEQ multiplex PCR, and its TCRdb copy is limited to in-frame clones, with some not included. There are about 74,000 clones in the sample; around 94% occur only once, and about 1.6% lies in the top ten. Germline V gene lookup returns CDR1 MDHEN and CDR2 SYDVKM. Trimming stripped 6 bases from V and 7 bases from J, with 18 bases between. The CDR3 has 14 amino acids. As for this clone: Its antigen is not identified.

The chain links TRBV28 to TRBJ1-2, with D perhaps TRBD1 (6 bases). The origin of this receptor is a man aged 18 to 29 in good health and CMV-seropositive. Sequences were obtained from PBMCs. The chain's CDR3 is CASSLGEGVLGYTF. The DNA for the CDR3 is TGTGCCAGCAGCCTCGGGGAGGGGGTACTTGGCTACACCTTC.